This T cell receptor beta chain stems from a study of blood T cell repertoires in COVID-19. Study context: From the United States, Italy and Spain came samples of acute and convalescent COVID-19.

The table came from immunoSEQ multiplex PCR; TCRdb's copy has only in-frame clones and leaves some out. The table has 95,000 to 110,000 clones, 84% seen once. About this clone itself: Mismatch with germline at one junction end may stem from a read error.

Sequenced sample: peripheral blood. This receptor was identified in a human donor in a cohort sampled during active COVID-19.

DNA for the CDR3: TGTGCCAGTAGTCCGGACAGGTTAATTTTCTTCTTC. Amino acid sequence: CASSPDRLIFFF. This chain links TRBV19 with TRBJ1-2, with 7 bases identical to TRBD1. CDR3 length equals 12 residues. Germline V CDR1 and CDR2: LNHDA, SQIVND (reference sequence).